A single T cell receptor beta chain is shown here with its context. Its specificity is unknown. Profiled with immunoSEQ multiplex PCR; TCRdb holds only in-frame clones, not every one. The sample shows about 150,000 clones, about 87% of them seen only once. V lost 5 bases to trimming and J lost 5 bases; unmatched junction nucleotides: 10. This CDR3 contains 15 residues. Germline V lookup: CDR1 SGHNT, CDR2 YENEEA. The data are from a study of T cell responses to AZD1222 COVID-19 vaccine. At the level of the study: Second doses at about 4 or about 12 weeks were pooled.

Study conclusions and caveats: The study found Spike-specific TCR breadth and depth rose after two AZD1222 doses. Nearly half of the spike-specific TCRs reportedly recognize variant regions that carry no mutations. Seropositive AZD1222 recipients at baseline numbered only five to seven.

Sequenced here: peripheral blood, sampled on day 0 of AZD1222 vaccination. The sequence derives from an adult in good health. V usage is TRBV11-3 and J usage is TRBJ2-5; 8 bases align to TRBD2. The CDR3 protein is CASSRSGAGGETQYF. In nucleotides, the CDR3 is TGTGCCAGCAGCCGTAGCGGGGCCGGGGGTGAGACCCAGTACTTC.